The TCR beta chain described here comes from a study of CD8+ T cells in alopecia areata. Study in general: Among treated patients, severity was scored by affected scalp area percentage. Findings and limits, study-wide: Between patients, shared TCR sequences were less clear than in mice. This was possibly due in part to HLA diversity in the patient population. Tofacitinib did not eliminate many expanded lesional clones from scalp or blood. Baseline CD8+ expansion's link to response remains uncertain, as there was one nonresponder.

Treatment given: oral pan-JAK inhibitor, 5-10 mg twice daily. The CDR3 runs 14 residues. Germline V gene data show CDR1 as SGHDT and CDR2 as YYEEEE. The V end was cut by 0 bases, the J end by 9 bases, with 15 bases between. As for this clone: Its specificity is not known.

In each case, RNA was isolated and then reverse transcribed into cDNA as the sequencing template. Assay used: immunoSEQ multiplex PCR; TCRdb lists only in-frame clones, some missing. The table lists 170,000 or so clones, roughly 65% of them singletons. This TCR was recovered from a human donor with alopecia areata. V is TRBV5-6 and J is TRBJ1-2; no clear D gene. This specimen was CD4+ T cells sorted from blood, taken at week 4, from a patient treated with tofacitinib. The CDR3 spells CASSLARWPMSYTF. The CDR3 DNA sequence: TGTGCCAGCAGCTTGGCCAGATGGCCAATGAGCTACACCTTC.